The 26 T cell receptor beta chains given below trace back to one sample, sequenced in a study of tumor-infiltrating lymphocytes in primary liver carcinoma. A constant-region primer served to make TCR beta cDNA from around 540 ng total RNA. Three nested multiplex PCR rounds, a slightly modified ARM-PCR, produced the libraries for TCR beta. Each of the first two PCR rounds ran roughly 9 cycles with TRBV1-TRBV30 forward and C-beta reverse primers. TCRdb reprocessed the multiplex PCR reads with MiXCR, giving one entry per CDR3 protein. There are 100,000 or so distinct CDR3 sequences in the sample; roughly 69% occur only once, and more than 8% lies in the top ten. The source material, roughly 20-31 mg of unsorted bulk tissue, was used to co-extract RNA and DNA. Sequenced: liver tumor tissue from sampling region 5. The sample's subset: tumor region T5, tumor centre. These TCRs come from a woman aged 55-70 years with primary liver carcinoma and hepatitis B virus infection.

The chain uses TRBV7-9 and TRBJ2-1; TRBD1 matches at 10 bases. The germline V gene encodes CDR1 SEHNR and CDR2 FQNEAQ (reference sequence). Trimming removed 7 bases from V and 12 bases from J; junction bases left unmatched: 6. This CDR3 contains 12 residues. CDR3 region: CASTYGQGGQFF. As DNA, the CDR3 is TGTGCCAGCACCTACGGACAGGGGGGGCAGTTCTTC.

As to this clonotype: Relative to the germline gene, one junction end is altered; a read error may explain this. The genes are TRBV11-2 and TRBJ2-7; D is tentatively TRBD1 or TRBD2 (5 bases each). This CDR3 is 15 amino acids long. From germline, CDR1 is SGHAT and CDR2 FQNNGV. The CDR3 sequence is CASSLDPAGTYAQYF. As DNA, the CDR3 is TGTGCCAGCAGTTTAGACCCTGCAGGGACCTACGCGCAGTACTTC.

To note about this clonotype: Possible read error: a much larger clone is one base away. The V gene is TRBV12-3 or TRBV12-4, the J gene TRBJ2-7; D might be TRBD1 (6 bases). The CDR3 consists of 15 residues. Here the CDR3 DNA reads TGTGTCAGCAGGGAACAACAGGGTCCTACCTACGAGCAGTACTTC. Translated, it gives CVSREQQGPTYEQYF.

In the case of this clonotype: A read error is likely, as this CDR3 ends without the conserved phenylalanine or tryptophan. No DNA is shown, since the ends of the CDR3 on it are uncertain; the CDR3 is the one TCRdb lists. The V gene is TRBV11-2, the J gene TRBJ1-2; TRBD1 reflects the table's D call only, with no check against the DNA. The CDR3 contains 14 residues when both ends are counted. Germline values: CDR1 SGHAT, CDR2 FQNNGV. This CDR3 reads CASSLGTTGGGYIL.

As concerns this clonotype: One end of the junction does not line up with germline, which may come from a read error. This sequence joins TRBV29-1 and TRBJ2-2; a weak D match, TRBD2 (6 bases). CDR1 SQVTM and CDR2 ANQGSEA come from the germline V gene. This CDR3 is built from 14 residues. The CDR3 protein is CSVTGLTNTGGLFF. The CDR3 nucleotides read TGCAGCGTCACGGGGTTAACGAACACCGGGGGGCTGTTTTTT.

As concerns this clonotype: This may arise from a read error, as a much more abundant clone is one base away. This is likely a read error, given that the CDR3 carries no conserved phenylalanine or tryptophan at its end. J is TRBJ1-1 and V is TRBV4-2; D possibly corresponds to TRBD1 (6 bases). Deletions cut 3 bases from V and 1 base from J, with 9 bases between. CDR3 length equals 14 residues. Germline CDR1 reads LGHNA; CDR2 reads YNFKEQ. The CDR3 spells CASSQDSENTEAFY. The CDR3 bases are TGTGCCAGCAGCCAGGACAGCGAGAACACTGAAGCTTTCTAT.

Notes on this clonotype: A much larger clone sits a single nucleotide away, making a read error possible. The V and J genes are TRBV5-1 and TRBJ1-1; 9 bases fit TRBD1. Germline V gene lookup returns CDR1 SGHRS and CDR2 YFSETQ. The CDR3 spans 14 residues. Written as DNA, the CDR3 is TGCGCCAACAGCTTGGGACAGGGGAACACTGAAGCTTTCTTT. It codes for CANSLGQGNTEAFF.

Concerning this clonotype: One base away lies a much larger clone, so this may be a sequencing read error. The chain carries TRBV28 and TRBJ1-2, with D possibly being TRBD1 (5 bases). Germline V lookup: CDR1 MDHEN, CDR2 SYDVKM. This CDR3 contains 11 residues. The germline V and J ends were trimmed by 7 bases and 7 bases, with 10 bases remaining between them. Here the CDR3 DNA reads TGTGCCAGCACTACGGGGACTGGCTACACCTTC. Amino acid sequence: CASTTGTGYTF.

A remark on this clonotype: In this CDR3 the conserved last residue, phenylalanine or tryptophan, is missing, so a read error is likely. The J gene is TRBJ2-3, the V gene TRBV12-3 or TRBV12-4, with 7 bases identical to TRBD1. This CDR3 has 16 residues. The J segment lost 1 base and the V segment lost 5 bases, leaving 9 bases of the junction unmatched. CDR3 nucleotide sequence: TGTGCCAGCAGTCCAGGGGACAGAATCTGCACAGATACGCAGTATCTT. Translated, it gives CASSPGDRICTDTQYL.

As regards this clonotype: Mismatch with germline at one junction end may stem from a read error. The genes are TRBV11-2 and TRBJ2-2; 13 nucleotides match TRBD2. Germline lookup yields CDR1 SGHAT and CDR2 FQNNGV. This CDR3 contains 19 residues. CDR3 bases: TGTACCAGCAGCCCCTTTGTTGGACTAGCGGGGGCGGGCACCGGGGAGCTGTTTTTT. It encodes CTSSPFVGLAGAGTGELFF.

The rearrangement links TRBV11-2 to TRBJ2-1; perhaps TRBD1 as D (6 bases). This CDR3 region has 12 residues. Between the trimmed V and J ends, which lost 0 bases and 9 bases, there was a span of 6 bases. CDR1 is SGHAT, CDR2 FQNNGV, per germline. The DNA of the CDR3 is TGTGCCAGCAGCTTAGAAGGGGGTGAGCAGTTCTTC. Encoded protein: CASSLEGGEQFF.

The count of this clonotype is one. The CDR3 DNA follows: TGTGCCATCAACCCCCAAGGGACAGTGTCGGAACTTGCTGAAGCTTTCTTT. Encoded protein: CAINPQGTVSELAEAFF. V is TRBV11-2 and J is TRBJ1-1, with 7 bases fitting TRBD1. With 10 bases clipped from V and 6 bases from J, the junction kept 23 bases outside the gene matches. The length of the CDR3 is 17 residues. Germline V gene lookup returns CDR1 SGHAT and CDR2 FQNNGV.

By proportion, this clonotype is medium-sized (0.01 to 0.1%). V and J are TRBV11-2 and TRBJ2-7; 7 bases map to TRBD1. The CDR3 contains 12 residues. Germline V CDR1 and CDR2: SGHAT, FQNNGV. V shed 3 bases and J 9 bases; nucleotides not matched to a gene: 5. The CDR3 bases are TGTGCCAGCAGCTTGGCCCGGGACAGGCAGTACTTC. This encodes CASSLARDRQYF.

Details on this clonotype: Sequence at one end of the junction differs from germline and may be a read error. This chain uses TRBV6-5 with TRBJ2-6; D gene ambiguous. This CDR3 contains 17 residues. The V gene's germline CDR1 is MNHEY and CDR2 SVGAGI. CDR3 residues: CASSYDMGPSGTNVLTF. The CDR3 DNA is TGTGCCAGCAGTTACGATATGGGTCCTTCTGGGACCAACGTCCTGACTTTC.

This clonotype was detected many times. This sequence joins TRBV30 and TRBJ2-1, with D maybe TRBD1 (6 bases). Per the germline V gene, CDR1 is GTSNPN and CDR2 is SVGIG (reference sequence). Trimming removed 0 bases from V and 4 bases from J, with 13 bases in between. The CDR3 loop spans 15 amino acids. CDR3 nucleotides: TGTGCCTGGAGTGTAGGGGCAGGGGTATACAATGAGCAGTTCTTC. Amino acids: CAWSVGAGVYNEQFF.

In regard to this clonotype: A single base separates this from a much larger clone, so it may be a read error. The gene calls are TRBV28 and TRBJ2-5; TRBD1 or TRBD2 may be the D gene (6 bases each). Germline CDR1 reads MDHEN; CDR2 reads SYDVKM. The CDR3 runs 16 residues. Trimming removed 7 bases from V and 7 bases from J, with 25 bases in between. The CDR3 DNA follows: TGTGCCAGCACCTCCCCGGGGGCGGGTGTAGGTCTGACCCAGTACTTC. It codes for CASTSPGAGVGLTQYF.

In the case of this clonotype: One junction end does not reproduce the germline sequence, and a read error may be involved. J is TRBJ2-5 and V is TRBV6-1; TRBD2 agrees at 7 bases. The CDR3 is 13 residues long. Germline CDR1 MNHNS, CDR2 SASEGT. CDR3 DNA sequence: TGTGCCAGCTGCATGACTAGCCAAGAGACCCAGTGCTTC. This sequence encodes CASCMTSQETQCF.

J is TRBJ2-7 and V is TRBV18; TRBD1 aligns across 8 bases. The CDR3 has 13 residues. Unmatched junction bases numbered 5, after V lost 5 bases and J lost 5 bases. From germline, CDR1 is KGHSH and CDR2 LQKENI. The CDR3 nucleotides read TGTGCCAGCTCAAAGAACAGGGGGAACGAGCAGTACTTC. It yields the protein CASSKNRGNEQYF.

Turning to this clonotype: The conserved closing phenylalanine or tryptophan is absent in this CDR3, likely reflecting a read error. The genes are TRBV4-1 and TRBJ2-1; D may match TRBD1 or TRBD2 (5 bases each). V was trimmed by 7 bases and J by 4 bases, leaving 17 bases between them. CDR3 size: 15 residues. CDR1 and CDR2 from the germline V gene are MGHRA and YSYEKL. CDR3 amino acids: CASKVGGGRYNEQFL. The CDR3 DNA reads as TGCGCCAGCAAAGTAGGTGGGGGACGGTACAATGAGCAGTTCTTA.

The chain joins TRBV10-3 to TRBJ2-6; D might be TRBD1 (6 bases). This CDR3 contains 15 residues. CDR1 is ENHRY, CDR2 SYGVKD, per germline. V gave up 8 bases and J gave up 5 bases, with 16 bases separating them. The CDR3 nucleotides are TGTGCCATCGGCGGACGACAGGCCCGGGCCAACGTCCTGACTTTC. Protein sequence: CAIGGRQARANVLTF.

The chain uses TRBV5-6 and TRBJ1-2; 9 positions match TRBD1. Germline lookup yields CDR1 SGHDT and CDR2 YYEEEE. The V gene end was trimmed by 6 bases and the J gene end by 2 bases; junction bases not matched to a gene: 5. The CDR3 length is 14 residues. The CDR3 region is CASNWDRVNYGYTF. CDR3 in DNA: TGTGCCAGCAACTGGGACAGGGTCAACTATGGCTACACCTTC.

The chain links TRBV6-1 to TRBJ1-1; D is unclear. CDR1 and CDR2 from the germline V gene are MNHNS and SASEGT. Trimming stripped 2 bases from V and 1 base from J, with 14 bases between. This CDR3 contains 16 residues. The CDR3 is CASSEQKAGENTEAFF. The DNA for the CDR3 is TGTGCCAGCAGTGAACAGAAGGCCGGGGAGAACACTGAAGCTTTCTTT.

This clonotype was observed many times. The chain employs TRBV12-3 or TRBV12-4 and TRBJ1-4; 8 bases match TRBD1. J was trimmed by 8 bases and V by 4 bases; bases with no gene match: 12. This CDR3 region has 16 residues. As DNA, the CDR3 is TGTGCCAGCAGTTCGGGGAGATACGGGACAGGCGAAAAACTGTTTTTT. It specifies CASSSGRYGTGEKLFF.

For this clonotype: Sequence at one end of the junction differs from germline and may be a read error. V is TRBV7-9 and J is TRBJ2-6; either TRBD1 or TRBD2 may supply D (5 bases each). CDR1 and CDR2 from the germline V gene are SEHNR and FQNEAQ (reference sequence). The CDR3 is 17 amino acids. The CDR3, as DNA: TGTGCCAGCAGCGCGCTCTTTGTGGACTCTGGGGCCAACGTCCTGACATTC. Translated: CASSALFVDSGANVLTF.

This clonotype was recorded a few times. Being one base from a much bigger clone, this may be a read error. The V gene is TRBV5-1, the J gene TRBJ2-1; perhaps TRBD1 as D (6 bases). The CDR3 has 16 residues. The germline V gene has CDR1 SGHRS and CDR2 YFSETQ. V gave up 5 bases and J gave up 3 bases, with 18 bases separating them. This chain's CDR3 is CASSQLGIGGYNEQFF. The CDR3 DNA sequence: TGCGCCAGCAGTCAACTGGGGATAGGGGGCTACAATGAGCAGTTCTTC.

A single count supports this clonotype. Likely a read error: the CDR3 ends without its conserved phenylalanine or tryptophan. This sequence joins TRBV11-2 and TRBJ2-7; 7 positions agree with TRBD1. Germline-derived CDR1 and CDR2 are SGHAT and FQNNGV. The CDR3 covers 14 residues. The ends lost 9 bases at V and 2 bases at J; junction bases unmatched: 10. The CDR3 sequence: CASGHRDSPYEQYY. The CDR3 DNA follows: TGTGCCAGTGGCCACCGGGACAGCCCCTACGAGCAGTACTAC.